The clone carrying this T cell receptor (beta chain) was seen repeatedly, ten times or more. This entry belongs to a study of low-dose radiotherapy and immunotherapy resistance in tumors. Study-level background: Each fraction for Cohort 1 was 0.5 Gy, given every 2 weeks, and the total came to 6.5 Gy. Ipilimumab 1 mg/kg every six weeks, together with nivolumab 240 mg every two weeks, was given intravenously to patients. On cycle 1 day 1, patients started four cycles of oral aspirin 300 mg daily.

V trimming: 3 bases; J trimming: 0 bases; junction bases outside the gene matches: 0. Germline V gives CDR1 SGHVS, CDR2 FQNEAQ. This CDR3 comprises 15 residues. The time point was: after trial treatment. Treatment: LDRT plus nivolumab, ipilimumab, low-dose cyclophosphamide and aspirin (RACIN trial). Each eligible patient had an advanced solid tumor, and these tumors lacked tumor-infiltrating lymphocytes. Alpha- and beta-chain coverage of first-strand cDNA came from TRAV- and TRBV-specific primers. TCR amplification involved around 22 PCR cycles with a constant-region primer and V-primer adapter. TCRdb fed the reads into MiXCR, producing one record per CDR3 protein. The sample yields around 84,000 distinct CDR3 sequences, under 20% seen once.

This clonotype was obtained from a male donor with prostate cancer. The sequencing here drew on PBMCs, taken after low-dose radiotherapy plus immunotherapy. The chain recombines TRBV7-8 with TRBJ2-3, with 10 bases fitting TRBD2. The CDR3 reads CASSFSGGSTDTQYF. DNA for the CDR3: TGTGCCAGCAGCTTTAGCGGGGGGAGCACAGATACGCAGTATTTT.